Each of the 5 T cell receptor beta chains below was sequenced from the same sample in a study of PD-L1 blockade in urothelial cancer. Data came from immunoSEQ multiplex PCR; TCRdb stores just in-frame clones and leaves some out. The sample has about 45,000 clones, about 87% seen once. The source was PBMCs, collected around atezolizumab (anti-PD-L1) treatment. These receptors were obtained from an elderly man with urothelial cancer.

This clone was detected only once. The chain is built from TRBV5-6 and TRBJ1-1, with D maybe TRBD1 (5 bases). V lost 3 bases and J lost 4, with 13 bases in between. Germline assignment: CDR1 SGHDT and CDR2 YYEEEE. This CDR3 region has 14 residues. CDR3 sequence (DNA): TGTGCCAGCAGCTCTCTCCAGGGTGTCACTGAAGCTTTCTTT. Amino acid sequence: CASSSLQGVTEAFF.

V gene TRBV18 combines with J gene TRBJ2-3; possibly TRBD1 for D (7 bases). V gave up 5 bases and J gave up 4 bases, with 10 bases separating them. The CDR3 consists of 13 residues. Germline assignment: CDR1 KGHSH and CDR2 LQKENI. CDR3 nucleotides: TGTGCCAGCTCAGTCAGGGGGGCAGATACGCAGTATTTT. Its translation: CASSVRGADTQYF.

The chain has TRBV2 and TRBJ2-5; a weak D match, TRBD2 (6 bases). The CDR3 loop spans 15 amino acids. Deletions cut 6 bases from V and 1 base from J, with 15 bases between. From germline, CDR1 is SNHLY and CDR2 FYNNEI. In DNA, the CDR3 is TGTGCCAGCAGCCAAACGGGCGGGGCCCAAGAGACCCAGTACTTC. It translates to CASSQTGGAQETQYF.

The chain uses TRBV9 and TRBJ2-7, with 15 bases matching TRBD2. From germline, CDR1 is SGDLS and CDR2 YYNGEE. The V segment lost 3 bases and the J segment 4 bases; nucleotides outside the gene matches: 5. There are 16 residues in the CDR3. CDR3 coding DNA: TGTGCCAGCAGCGCGGGACTAGCGGGAGGAGGGTACGAGCAGTACTTC. Translated: CASSAGLAGGGYEQYF.

This chain connects TRBV19 to TRBJ2-3; D perhaps matches TRBD2 (6 bases). V lost 3 bases to trimming and J lost 2 bases, with 12 bases between them. Germline loops: CDR1 LNHDA, CDR2 SQIVND (reference sequence). This CDR3 region has 15 residues. CDR3 nucleotides: TGTGCCAGTAGTATGCGGGATAGGGTCACAGATACGCAGTATTTT. Translating gives CASSMRDRVTDTQYF. Variable domain in full (rest from reference TRBV19 and TRBJ2-3): DGGITQSPKYLFRKEGQNVTLSCEQNLNHDAMYWYRQDPGQGLRLIYYSQIVNDFQKGDIAEGYSVSREKKESFPLTVTSAQKNPTAFYLCASSMRDRVTDTQYFGPGTRLTVL.